These T cell receptor beta chains were read from a single sample in a study of T cell changes during pregnancy in multiple sclerosis. The repertoire was sequenced with immunoSEQ multiplex PCR; TCRdb's copy has only in-frame clones and lacks some. The table includes about 38,000 clones, about nine tenths detected once. Sequenced material: CD8+ T cells from peripheral blood mononuclear cells, taken after pregnancy. The receptor set was obtained from a female donor with multiple sclerosis, enrolled in a pregnancy study. CDR3s include the opening cysteine and the closing phenylalanine or tryptophan. The D gene is left open where the match is weak. The size entry is marked missing in some rows and otherwise reads once, few, many or a size class.

clone size: NA
V gene: TRBV9
CDR3 length: 14
D gene: TRBD2
J gene: TRBJ2-3
CDR3 protein: CASSPRDYTDTQYF
CDR3 DNA: TGTGCCAGCAGCCCGAGGGACTACACAGATACGCAGTATTTT

clone size: NA
V gene: TRBV27
CDR3 length: 15
D gene: TRBD2
J gene: TRBJ2-1
CDR3 protein: CASSLSLGTSGEQFF
CDR3 DNA: TGTGCCAGCAGTTTATCCCTCGGGACTAGCGGGGAGCAGTTCTTC

clone size: NA
V gene: TRBV7-3
CDR3 length: 16
D gene: TRBD2
J gene: TRBJ2-2
CDR3 protein: CASRPPGQGGAGELFF
CDR3 DNA: TGTGCCAGCAGACCCCCAGGGCAGGGAGGGGCCGGGGAGCTGTTTTTT

clone size: NA
V gene: TRBV9
CDR3 length: 14
D gene: TRBD2
J gene: TRBJ2-1
CDR3 protein: CASSGTSGSNEQFF
CDR3 DNA: TGTGCCAGCAGCGGGACTAGCGGGAGCAATGAGCAGTTCTTC

clone size: NA
V gene: TRBV9
CDR3 length: 13
D gene: NA
J gene: TRBJ1-1
CDR3 protein: CASSSPVNTEAFF
CDR3 DNA: TGTGCCAGCAGCTCCCCGGTGAACACTGAAGCTTTCTTT

clone size: NA
V gene: TRBV2
CDR3 length: 12
D gene: NA
J gene: TRBJ1-1
CDR3 protein: CASSAGDTEAFF
CDR3 DNA: TGTGCCAGCAGTGCAGGGGACACTGAAGCTTTCTTT

clone size: NA
V gene: TRBV19
CDR3 length: 15
D gene: NA
J gene: TRBJ2-3
CDR3 protein: CASSRFGGSTDTQYF
CDR3 DNA: TGTGCCAGTAGTCGGTTCGGGGGTAGCACAGATACGCAGTATTTT

clone size: NA
V gene: TRBV7-9
CDR3 length: 15
D gene: NA
J gene: TRBJ1-1
CDR3 protein: CASKTTASQATEAFF
CDR3 DNA: TGTGCCAGCAAGACTACTGCCTCCCAGGCCACTGAAGCTTTCTTT

clone size: once
V gene: TRBV6-1
CDR3 length: 16
D gene: NA
J gene: TRBJ2-7
CDR3 protein: CASSDVLDRASGCLHF
CDR3 DNA: TGTGCCAGCAGTGACGTATTGGACAGAGCCTCGGGGTGTTTGCACTTC

clone size: NA
V gene: TRBV2
CDR3 length: 15
D gene: TRBD1
J gene: TRBJ1-2
CDR3 protein: CASSADRGQNYGYTF
CDR3 DNA: TGTGCCAGCAGCGCAGACAGGGGGCAGAACTATGGCTACACCTTC

clone size: NA
V gene: TRBV27
CDR3 length: 15
D gene: TRBD1
J gene: TRBJ1-4
CDR3 protein: CASSGTTGYNEKLFF
CDR3 DNA: TGTGCCAGCAGTGGAACGACAGGGTATAATGAAAAACTGTTTTTT

clone size: once
V gene: TRBV29-1
CDR3 length: 13
D gene: NA
J gene: TRBJ1-3
CDR3 protein: CSVTLGSGNTIYF
CDR3 DNA: TGCAGCGTGACACTTGGCTCTGGAAACACCATATATTTT

clone size: NA
V gene: TRBV18
CDR3 length: 17
D gene: NA
J gene: TRBJ1-4
CDR3 protein: CASSPTPSDGLNEKLFF
CDR3 DNA: TGTGCCAGCTCACCAACCCCAAGCGACGGACTTAATGAAAAACTGTTTTTT

clone size: NA
V gene: TRBV7-9
CDR3 length: 15
D gene: NA
J gene: TRBJ2-7
CDR3 protein: CASSLGDFRSYEQYF
CDR3 DNA: TGTGCCAGCAGCTTGGGGGACTTCCGCTCCTACGAGCAGTACTTC

clone size: NA
V gene: TRBV29-1
CDR3 length: 17
D gene: TRBD2
J gene: TRBJ2-1
CDR3 protein: CSVAPRSTSGRLDEQFF
CDR3 DNA: TGCAGCGTTGCCCCAAGGTCCACTAGCGGGAGGCTCGATGAGCAGTTCTTC

clone size: NA
V gene: TRBV5-4
CDR3 length: 14
D gene: TRBD1
J gene: TRBJ2-5
CDR3 protein: CASSSGQGAETQYF
CDR3 DNA: TGTGCCAGCAGCTCCGGACAGGGGGCGGAGACCCAGTACTTC

clone size: NA
V gene: TRBV19
CDR3 length: 15
D gene: TRBD1
J gene: TRBJ2-7
CDR3 protein: CASSIRQGAFYEQYF
CDR3 DNA: TGTGCCAGTAGTATACGCCAGGGGGCCTTCTACGAGCAGTACTTC

clone size: NA
V gene: TRBV5-1
CDR3 length: 17
D gene: NA
J gene: TRBJ2-3
CDR3 protein: CASSLYLSSRGTDTQYF
CDR3 DNA: TGCGCCAGCAGCTTGTATTTATCCTCTAGGGGAACAGATACGCAGTATTTT

clone size: NA
V gene: TRBV6-6
CDR3 length: 13
D gene: TRBD1
J gene: TRBJ1-4
CDR3 protein: CASSYPGQEKLFF
CDR3 DNA: TGTGCCAGCAGTTACCCGGGACAGGAAAAACTGTTTTTT

clone size: NA
V gene: TRBV9
CDR3 length: 14
D gene: TRBD2
J gene: TRBJ2-3
CDR3 protein: CASSPYGGADTQYF
CDR3 DNA: TGTGCCAGCAGCCCGTATGGGGGGGCAGATACGCAGTATTTT

clone size: NA
V gene: TRBV9
CDR3 length: 15
D gene: NA
J gene: TRBJ2-1
CDR3 protein: CASSVRGRGENEQFF
CDR3 DNA: TGTGCCAGCAGCGTACGTGGGCGGGGAGAGAATGAGCAGTTCTTC

clone size: few
V gene: TRBV18
CDR3 length: 16
D gene: NA
J gene: TRBJ1-1
CDR3 protein: CASSPQRLGARTEAFF
CDR3 DNA: TGTGCCAGCTCACCACAACGATTGGGGGCCCGTACTGAAGCTTTCTTT

clone size: NA
V gene: TRBV5-1
CDR3 length: 16
D gene: TRBD2
J gene: TRBJ2-7
CDR3 protein: CASSPLGGRLSYEQYF
CDR3 DNA: TGCGCCAGCAGCCCGTTGGGCGGGAGACTCTCCTACGAGCAGTACTTC

clone size: large
V gene: TRBV20-1
CDR3 length: 10
D gene: NA
J gene: TRBJ1-2
CDR3 protein: CSAQEYGYTF
CDR3 DNA: TGCAGTGCTCAGGAATATGGCTACACCTTC

clone size: NA
V gene: TRBV7-9
CDR3 length: 13
D gene: TRBD1
J gene: TRBJ2-7
CDR3 protein: CASRPGQGRGQYF
CDR3 DNA: TGTGCCAGCAGACCAGGACAGGGGAGGGGGCAGTACTTC

clone size: NA
V gene: TRBV20-1
CDR3 length: 11
D gene: NA
J gene: TRBJ1-2
CDR3 protein: CSAYSDKGYTF
CDR3 DNA: TGCAGTGCTTACAGTGATAAGGGCTACACCTTC

clone size: once
V gene: TRBV13
CDR3 length: 16
D gene: NA
J gene: TRBJ1-2
CDR3 protein: CASSQAVQGVGFGYTF
CDR3 DNA: TGTGCCAGCAGCCAGGCGGTACAGGGAGTTGGGTTTGGCTACACCTTC

clone size: few
V gene: TRBV4-1
CDR3 length: 16
D gene: NA
J gene: TRBJ2-7
CDR3 protein: CASSQAVGRAVDEQYF
CDR3 DNA: TGCGCCAGCAGCCAAGCTGTCGGGAGAGCGGTTGACGAGCAGTACTTC